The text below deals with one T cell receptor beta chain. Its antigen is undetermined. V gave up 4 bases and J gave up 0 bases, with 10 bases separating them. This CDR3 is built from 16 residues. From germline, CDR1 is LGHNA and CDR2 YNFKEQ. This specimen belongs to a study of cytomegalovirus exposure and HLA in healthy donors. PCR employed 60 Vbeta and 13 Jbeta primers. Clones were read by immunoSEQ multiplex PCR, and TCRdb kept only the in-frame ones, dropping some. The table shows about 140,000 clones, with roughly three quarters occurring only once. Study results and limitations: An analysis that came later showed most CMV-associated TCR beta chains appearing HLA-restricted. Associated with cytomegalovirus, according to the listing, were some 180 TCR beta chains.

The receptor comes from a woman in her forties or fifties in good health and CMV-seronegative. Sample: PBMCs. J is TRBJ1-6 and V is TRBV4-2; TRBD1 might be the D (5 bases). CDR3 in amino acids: CASSREGSSYNSPLHF. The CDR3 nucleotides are TGTGCCAGCAGCCGGGAGGGGAGCTCCTATAATTCACCCCTCCACTTT.